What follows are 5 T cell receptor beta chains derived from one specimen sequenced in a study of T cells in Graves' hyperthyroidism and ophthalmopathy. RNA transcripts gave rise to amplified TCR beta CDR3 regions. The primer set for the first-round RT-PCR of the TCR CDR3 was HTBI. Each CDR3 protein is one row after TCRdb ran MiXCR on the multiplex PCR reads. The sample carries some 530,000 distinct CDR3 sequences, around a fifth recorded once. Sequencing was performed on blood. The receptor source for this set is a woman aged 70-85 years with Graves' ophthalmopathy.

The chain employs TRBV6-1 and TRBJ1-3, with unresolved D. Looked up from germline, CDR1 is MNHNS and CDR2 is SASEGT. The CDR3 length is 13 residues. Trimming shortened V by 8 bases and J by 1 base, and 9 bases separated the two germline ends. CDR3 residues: CASQVASGNTIYF. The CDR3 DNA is TGTGCCAGCCAAGTAGCATCTGGAAACACCATATATTTT.

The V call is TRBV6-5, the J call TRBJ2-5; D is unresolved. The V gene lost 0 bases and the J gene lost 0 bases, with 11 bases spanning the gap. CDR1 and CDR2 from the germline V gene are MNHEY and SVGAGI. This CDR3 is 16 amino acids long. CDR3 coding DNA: TGTGCCAGCAGTTACTCTACGACCTCGTACCAAGAGACCCAGTACTTC. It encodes CASSYSTTSYQETQYF.

CDR3 loop: CSAPRDYQTYEQYF. In DNA, the CDR3 is TGCAGTGCGCCCCGGGACTACCAGACCTACGAGCAGTACTTC. The V call is TRBV20-1, the J call TRBJ2-7; TRBD2 matches at 7 bases. The CDR3 is made up of 14 amino acids. CDR1 and CDR2 from the germline V gene are DFQATT and SNEGSKA (reference sequence). The trim removed 6 bases at V and 2 bases at J, leaving 10 bases unmatched.

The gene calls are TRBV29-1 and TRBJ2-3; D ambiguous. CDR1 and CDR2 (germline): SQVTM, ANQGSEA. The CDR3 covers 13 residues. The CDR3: CNILHSSTDTQYF. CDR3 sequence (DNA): TGCAACATACTACACTCTAGCACAGATACGCAGTATTTT.

CDR3 residues: CASSLTRLTGELFF. The CDR3 DNA reads TGTGCCAGCAGTTTGACTAGACTCACCGGGGAGCTGTTTTTT. The rearrangement joins TRBV2 to TRBJ2-2; D perhaps matches TRBD2 (6 bases). V was shortened by 5 bases and J by 4 bases, with 11 bases between the two germline ends. The CDR3 covers 14 residues. CDR1 is SNHLY and CDR2 is FYNNEI in the germline V gene.